This entry describes one T cell receptor beta chain. A single count supports this clonotype. The antigen it recognizes is unknown. Nothing much larger sits one base from this clone, and base qualities are not available. A lone read offers only weak evidence. The data are from a study of CD8 T cells in Susac syndrome (dated by TCRdb to between 2018 and 2021). Notes on the research overall: Repertoire sequencing was used to test whether CD8+ T cell activation and differentiation in Susac syndrome was antigen driven. The study compared CD8+ T cell repertoire clonality among around 11 healthy donors, around 14 Susac syndrome patients and 15 multiple sclerosis patients. The paper as a whole reports these results and caveats: The study acknowledged that relatively few individuals were included in the TCR sequencing and HLA analysis.

Including cysteine and phenylalanine, the CDR3 has 15 amino acids. Of the read, only the CDR3 DNA is kept; its 45 bases are in frame from base 1. RNA was extracted with the RNeasy kit and about 0.45 to 1 ug was reverse transcribed using random hexamers. The immunoSEQ multiplex PCR assay, covering 54 Vbeta and 13 Jbeta segments, was used to amplify TCR beta CDR3 regions. PCR amplification bias was corrected by using a synthetic template baseline for primer optimization and computational correction. Turning to the authors' computational methods: Only productive sequences were kept, with reads annotated to V, D and J genes according to IMGT and analyzed in immunoSEQ Analyzer. Clonality was calculated as one minus the Shannon entropy normalized by log2 of the number of productive unique sequences. For each patient and control, public and private clones were evaluated within the 100 most prevalent clones. A clone was defined as Susac-specific if it was absent from the healthy and MS cohorts, from 1052 published viral clones and from other ImmuneACCESS disease sequences. In TCRdb, the public reads were trimmed at Q25 with fastp and aligned with MiXCR, with productive beta chains retained. Rows with one shared CDR3 protein collapse into an entry with the most common genes and DNA. Here the V and J calls rest on TCRdb's processing, not on the authors' analysis. Recorded for this sample are about 300,000 distinct CDR3 sequences; 70% to 90% of them occurred a single time. Of the sample, approximately 0.11% is held by the ten largest clones.

High-throughput TCR beta sequencing profiled peripheral blood CD8+ and CD4+ T cells from healthy donors, Susac syndrome patients and multiple sclerosis patients. Treatment-naive patients with stable or active relapsing-remitting disease fulfilling revised McDonald criteria were used as multiple sclerosis controls. CD8+ TEMRA cells were enriched by FACS, while bulk CD8+ and CD4+ T cells were purified by magnetic negative isolation. Blood was drawn into EDTA tubes, processed within 24 hours, and PBMCs were isolated by density gradient centrifugation. PBMCs intended for TCR sequencing were cryopreserved in liquid nitrogen and thawed later in a water bath at 37 degrees C. Purity of sorted or isolated CD4+, CD8+ and CD8+ TEMRA cells was at least 90%.

The chain is made from TRBV21-1 and TRBJ2-7; the table's TRBD2 call for D was not verified on the DNA. TRBV21-1 is given as a pseudogene. Sequencing input: CD8+ T cells from PBMCs. The source of this sequence is a human donor with multiple sclerosis. The CDR3 loop reads CASSKVLTGAREQYF. Read as DNA, the sequence is TGTGCCAGCAGCAAAGTATTGACGGGAGCTAGAGAGCAGTACTTC.